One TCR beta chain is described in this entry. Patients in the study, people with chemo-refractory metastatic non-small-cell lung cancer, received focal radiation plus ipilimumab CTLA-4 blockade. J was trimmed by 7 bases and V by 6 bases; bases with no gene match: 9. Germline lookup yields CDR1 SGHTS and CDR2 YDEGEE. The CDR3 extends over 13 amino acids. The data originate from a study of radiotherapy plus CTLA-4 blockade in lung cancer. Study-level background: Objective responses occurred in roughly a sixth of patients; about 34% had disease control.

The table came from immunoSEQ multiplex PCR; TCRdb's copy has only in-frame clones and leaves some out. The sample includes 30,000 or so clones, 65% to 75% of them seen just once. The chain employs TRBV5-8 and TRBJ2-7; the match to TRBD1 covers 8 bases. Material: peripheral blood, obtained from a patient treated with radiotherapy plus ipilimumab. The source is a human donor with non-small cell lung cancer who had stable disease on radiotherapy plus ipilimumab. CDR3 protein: CASMGDRGIEQYF. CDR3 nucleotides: TGTGCCAGCATGGGAGACAGGGGAATAGAGCAGTACTTC.